This T cell receptor beta chain was recorded in a study of cytomegalovirus exposure and HLA in healthy donors. The wider study: An early data release held tens of millions of unique TCRs from HLA-typed donors.

V shed 5 bases, J shed 7 bases, and the junction held 6 bases outside the gene matches. Germline assignment: CDR1 MGHDK and CDR2 SYGVNS. The CDR3 extends over 13 amino acids. PCR amplification relied on 60 Vbeta primers (plus 13 Jbeta primers). Clones were read by immunoSEQ multiplex PCR, and TCRdb kept only the in-frame ones, dropping some. This sample's table has about 67,000 clones. Study-wide results and limits: An analysis that was carried out later associated 15,000 to 20,000 TCR beta sequences with HLA alleles at 0.05 false discovery rate.

To note about this clone: What it binds is not known.

The chain employs TRBV25-1 and TRBJ1-2; 8 nucleotides line up with TRBD1. What was sequenced was PBMCs. The source is a man aged 25-40 years in good health and CMV-seropositive. CDR3 in DNA: TGTGCCAGCAGTTTGACAGGGGTCGGTGGCTACACCTTC. This sequence encodes CASSLTGVGGYTF.